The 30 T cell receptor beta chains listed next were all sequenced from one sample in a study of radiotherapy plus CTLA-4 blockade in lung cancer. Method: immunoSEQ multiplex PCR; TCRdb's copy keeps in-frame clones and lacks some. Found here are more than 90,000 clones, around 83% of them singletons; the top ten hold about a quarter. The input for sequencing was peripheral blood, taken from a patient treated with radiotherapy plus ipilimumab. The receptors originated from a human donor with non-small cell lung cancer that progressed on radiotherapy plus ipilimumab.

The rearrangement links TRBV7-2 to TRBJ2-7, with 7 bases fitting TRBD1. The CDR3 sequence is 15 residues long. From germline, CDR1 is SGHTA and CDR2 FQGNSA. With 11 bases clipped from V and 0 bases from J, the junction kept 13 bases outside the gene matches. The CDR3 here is CACTYPGTASYEQYF. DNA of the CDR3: TGTGCCTGTACCTACCCCGGGACAGCCTCCTACGAGCAGTACTTC.

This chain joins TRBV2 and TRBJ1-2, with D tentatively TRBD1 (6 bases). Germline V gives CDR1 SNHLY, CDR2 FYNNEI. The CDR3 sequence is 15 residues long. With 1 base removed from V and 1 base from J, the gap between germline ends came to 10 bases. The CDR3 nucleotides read TGTGCCAGCAGTGAAGTTGCCAGGGGTAACTATGGCTACACCTTC. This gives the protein CASSEVARGNYGYTF.

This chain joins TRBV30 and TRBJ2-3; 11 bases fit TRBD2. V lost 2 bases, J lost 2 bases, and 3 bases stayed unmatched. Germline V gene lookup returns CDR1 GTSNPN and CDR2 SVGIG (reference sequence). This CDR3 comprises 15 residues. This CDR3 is CAWSRLAGLTDTQYF. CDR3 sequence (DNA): TGTGCCTGGAGTAGACTAGCGGGACTCACAGATACGCAGTATTTT.

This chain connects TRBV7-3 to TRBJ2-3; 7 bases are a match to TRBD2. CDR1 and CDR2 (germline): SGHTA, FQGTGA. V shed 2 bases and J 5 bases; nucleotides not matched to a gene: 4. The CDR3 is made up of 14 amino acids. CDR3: CASSLSPSGDTQYF. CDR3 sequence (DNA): TGTGCCAGCAGCTTATCGCCTAGCGGAGATACGCAGTATTTT.

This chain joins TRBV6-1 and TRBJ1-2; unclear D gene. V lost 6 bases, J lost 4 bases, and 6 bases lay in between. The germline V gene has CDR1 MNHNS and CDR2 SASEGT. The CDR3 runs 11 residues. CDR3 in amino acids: CASRSVYGYTF. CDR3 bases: TGTGCCAGCAGATCCGTCTATGGCTACACCTTC.

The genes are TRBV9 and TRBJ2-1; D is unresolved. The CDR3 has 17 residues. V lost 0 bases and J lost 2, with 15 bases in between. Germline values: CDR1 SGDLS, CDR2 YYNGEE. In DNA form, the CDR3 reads TGTGCCAGCAGCGTAGAGGAGCTCCCAAGGGCCTACAATGAGCAGTTCTTC. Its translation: CASSVEELPRAYNEQFF.

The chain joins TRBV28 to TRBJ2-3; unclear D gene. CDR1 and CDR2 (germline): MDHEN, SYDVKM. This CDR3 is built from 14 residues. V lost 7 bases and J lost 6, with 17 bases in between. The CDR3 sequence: CASTSPPVWDTQYF. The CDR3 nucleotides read TGTGCCAGCACCTCCCCCCCGGTCTGGGATACGCAGTATTTT.

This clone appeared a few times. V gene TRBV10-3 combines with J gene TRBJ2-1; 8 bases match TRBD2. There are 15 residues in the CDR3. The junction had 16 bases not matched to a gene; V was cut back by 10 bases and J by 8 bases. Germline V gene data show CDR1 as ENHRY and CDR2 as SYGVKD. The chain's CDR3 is CATQEPGLAVDEQFF. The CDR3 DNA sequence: TGTGCCACCCAAGAGCCCGGACTAGCAGTTGATGAGCAGTTCTTC.

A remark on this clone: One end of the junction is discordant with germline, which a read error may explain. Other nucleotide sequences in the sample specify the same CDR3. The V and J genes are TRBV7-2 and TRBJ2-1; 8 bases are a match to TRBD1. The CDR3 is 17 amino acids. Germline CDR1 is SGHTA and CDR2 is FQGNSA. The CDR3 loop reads CASSLKNLPGQANEQFF. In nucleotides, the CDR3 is TGCGCCAGCAGCCTAAAAAACCTGCCGGGACAGGCCAATGAGCAGTTCTTC.

The CDR3 DNA is TGCGCCAGCAGCTTGCTTGGACAGGACACCGGGGAGCTGTTTTTT. Its protein product is CASSLLGQDTGELFF. The chain couples TRBV5-1 to TRBJ2-2, with 7 bases identical to TRBD1. The CDR3 sequence is 15 residues long. V shed 1 base, J shed 3 bases, and the junction held 3 bases outside the gene matches. Germline loops: CDR1 SGHRS, CDR2 YFSETQ. Together with reference TRBV5-1 and TRBJ2-2, the CDR3 gives the full variable domain: KAGVTQTPRYLIKTRGQQVTLSCSPISGHRSVSWYQQTPGQGLQFLFEYFSETQRNKGNFPGRFSGRQFSNSRSEMNVSTLELGDSALYLCASSLLGQDTGELFFGEGSRLTVL.

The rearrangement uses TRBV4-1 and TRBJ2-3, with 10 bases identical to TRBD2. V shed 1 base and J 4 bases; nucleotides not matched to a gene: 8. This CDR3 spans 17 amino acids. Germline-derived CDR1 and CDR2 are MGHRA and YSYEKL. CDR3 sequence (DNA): TGCGCCAGCAGCCAAGTATCTAGCGGGAGTCGGTCAGATACGCAGTATTTT. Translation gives CASSQVSSGSRSDTQYF.

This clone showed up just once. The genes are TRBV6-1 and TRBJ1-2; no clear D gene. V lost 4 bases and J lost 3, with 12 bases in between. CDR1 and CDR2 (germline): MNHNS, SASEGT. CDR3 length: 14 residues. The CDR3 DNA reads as TGTGCCAGCAGTGCCTGGCCGACTTACTATGGCTACACCTTC. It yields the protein CASSAWPTYYGYTF.

The CDR3 loop is CASSVAGAGTDTQYF. In DNA, the CDR3 is TGTGCCAGCAGCGTGGCTGGGGCGGGCACAGATACGCAGTATTTT. The V call is TRBV9, the J call TRBJ2-3; D might be TRBD1 (5 bases). The germline V gene has CDR1 SGDLS and CDR2 YYNGEE. V was trimmed by 2 bases and J by 1 base, leaving 11 bases between them. This CDR3 spans 15 amino acids.

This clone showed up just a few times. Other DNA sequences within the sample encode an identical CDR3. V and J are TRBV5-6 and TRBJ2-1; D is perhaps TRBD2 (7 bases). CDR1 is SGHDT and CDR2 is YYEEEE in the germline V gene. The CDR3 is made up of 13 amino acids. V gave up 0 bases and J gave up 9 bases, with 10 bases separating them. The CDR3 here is CASSLGEGGEQFF. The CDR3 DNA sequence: TGTGCCAGCAGCTTGGGGGAGGGGGGTGAGCAGTTCTTC.

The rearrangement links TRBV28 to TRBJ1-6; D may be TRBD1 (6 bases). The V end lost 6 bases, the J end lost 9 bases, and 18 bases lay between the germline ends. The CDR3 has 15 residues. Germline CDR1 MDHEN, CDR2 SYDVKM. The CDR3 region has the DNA TGTGCCAGCAGATTAACCGGGACAATAAGTTCACCCCTCCACTTT. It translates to CASRLTGTISSPLHF.

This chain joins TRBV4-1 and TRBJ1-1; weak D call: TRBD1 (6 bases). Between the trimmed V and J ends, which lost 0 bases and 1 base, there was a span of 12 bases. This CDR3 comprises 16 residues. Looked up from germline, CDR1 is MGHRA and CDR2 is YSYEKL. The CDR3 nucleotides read TGCGCCAGCAGCCAAGATAGGGGGTACGGGAACACTGAAGCTTTCTTT. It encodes CASSQDRGYGNTEAFF.

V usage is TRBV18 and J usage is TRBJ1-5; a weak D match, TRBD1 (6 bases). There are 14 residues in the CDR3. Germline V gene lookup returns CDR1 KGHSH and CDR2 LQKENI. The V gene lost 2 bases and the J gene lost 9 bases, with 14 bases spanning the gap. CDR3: CASSPVEGDPPQHF. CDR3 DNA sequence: TGTGCCAGCTCACCAGTTGAGGGGGATCCGCCCCAGCATTTT.

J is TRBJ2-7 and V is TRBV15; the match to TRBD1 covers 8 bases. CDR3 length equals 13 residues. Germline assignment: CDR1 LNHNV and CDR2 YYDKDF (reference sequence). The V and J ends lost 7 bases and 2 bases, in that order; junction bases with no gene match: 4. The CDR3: CATKQGGPYEQYF. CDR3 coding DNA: TGTGCCACCAAACAGGGGGGCCCCTACGAGCAGTACTTC. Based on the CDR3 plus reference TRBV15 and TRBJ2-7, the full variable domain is DAMVIQNPRYQVTQFGKPVTLSCSQTLNHNVMYWYQQKSSQAPKLLFHYYDKDFNNEADTPDNFQSRRPNTSFCFLDIRSPGLGDTAMYLCATKQGGPYEQYFGPGTRLTVT.

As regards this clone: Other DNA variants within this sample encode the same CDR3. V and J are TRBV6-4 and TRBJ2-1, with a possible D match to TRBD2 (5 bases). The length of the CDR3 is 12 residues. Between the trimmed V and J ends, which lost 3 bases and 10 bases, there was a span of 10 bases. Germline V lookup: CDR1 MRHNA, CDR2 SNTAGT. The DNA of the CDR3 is TGTGCCAGCAGTGAAGGCGGAGGAGAGCAGTTCTTC. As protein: CASSEGGGEQFF.

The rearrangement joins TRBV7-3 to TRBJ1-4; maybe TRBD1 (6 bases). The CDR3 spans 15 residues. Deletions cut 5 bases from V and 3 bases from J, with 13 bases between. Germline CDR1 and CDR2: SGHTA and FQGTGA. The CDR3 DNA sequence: TGTGCCAGCAGCCCGGGGGACACTCCTAATGAAAAACTGTTTTTT. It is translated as CASSPGDTPNEKLFF.

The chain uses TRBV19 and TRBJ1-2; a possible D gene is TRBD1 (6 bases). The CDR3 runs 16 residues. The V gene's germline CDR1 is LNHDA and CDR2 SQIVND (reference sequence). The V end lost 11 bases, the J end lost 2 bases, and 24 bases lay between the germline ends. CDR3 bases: TGTGCCTGCTACCCTCCCTGGACAGTCGCAAACTATGGCTACACCTTC. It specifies CACYPPWTVANYGYTF.

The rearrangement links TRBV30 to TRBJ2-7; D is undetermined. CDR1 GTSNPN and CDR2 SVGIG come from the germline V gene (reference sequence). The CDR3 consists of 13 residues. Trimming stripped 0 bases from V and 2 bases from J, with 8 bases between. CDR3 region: CAWSVYSTYEQYF. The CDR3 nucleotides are TGTGCCTGGAGTGTATACAGCACCTACGAGCAGTACTTC.

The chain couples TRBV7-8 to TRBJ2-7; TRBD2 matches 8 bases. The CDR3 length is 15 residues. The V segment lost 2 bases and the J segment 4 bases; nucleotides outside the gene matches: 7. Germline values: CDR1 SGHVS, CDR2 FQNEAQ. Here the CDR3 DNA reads TGTGCCAGCAGCTTACCGGGACTAGGTCTTTACGAGCAGTACTTC. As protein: CASSLPGLGLYEQYF.

CDR3 in DNA: TGTGCCAGCAGCCCAAGCTGGGGGAGGACCTACGAGCAGTACTTC. This codes for CASSPSWGRTYEQYF. The chain recombines TRBV9 with TRBJ2-5; possible D gene TRBD2, 6 bases. The assigned J gene may be wrong: the sequence end matches TRBJ2-7 better. Germline V gene lookup returns CDR1 SGDLS and CDR2 YYNGEE. The CDR3 loop spans 15 amino acids.

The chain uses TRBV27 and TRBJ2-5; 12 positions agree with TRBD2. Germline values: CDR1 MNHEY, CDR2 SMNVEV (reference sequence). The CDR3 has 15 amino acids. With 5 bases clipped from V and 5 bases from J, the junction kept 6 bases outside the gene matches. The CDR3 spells CASSLAGGPRETQYF. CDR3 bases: TGTGCCAGCAGTCTAGCGGGAGGGCCTCGGGAGACCCAGTACTTC.

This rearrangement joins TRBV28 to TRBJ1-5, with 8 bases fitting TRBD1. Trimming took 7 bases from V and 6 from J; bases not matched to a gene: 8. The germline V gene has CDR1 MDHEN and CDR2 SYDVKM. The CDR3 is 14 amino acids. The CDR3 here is CASTPGGRSQPQHF. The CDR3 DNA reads TGTGCCAGCACCCCAGGGGGCAGGAGTCAGCCCCAGCATTTT.

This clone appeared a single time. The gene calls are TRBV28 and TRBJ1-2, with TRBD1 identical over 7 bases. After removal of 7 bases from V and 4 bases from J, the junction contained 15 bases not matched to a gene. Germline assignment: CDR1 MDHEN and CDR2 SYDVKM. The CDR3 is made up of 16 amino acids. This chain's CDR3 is CASTPTRQGRSYGYTF. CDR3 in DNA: TGTGCCAGCACCCCTACTAGACAGGGTCGTAGCTATGGCTACACCTTC.

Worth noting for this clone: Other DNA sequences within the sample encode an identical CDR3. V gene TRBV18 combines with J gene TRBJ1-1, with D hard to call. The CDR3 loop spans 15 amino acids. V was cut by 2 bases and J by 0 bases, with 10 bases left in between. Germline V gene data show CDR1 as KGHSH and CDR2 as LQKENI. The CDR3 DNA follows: TGTGCCAGCTCACCAGGACGGAGCATGAACACTGAAGCTTTCTTT. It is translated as CASSPGRSMNTEAFF.

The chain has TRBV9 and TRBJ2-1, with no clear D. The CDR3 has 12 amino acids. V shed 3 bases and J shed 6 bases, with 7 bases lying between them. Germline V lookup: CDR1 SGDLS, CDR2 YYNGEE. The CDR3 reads CASSGTPNEQFF. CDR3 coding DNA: TGTGCCAGCAGCGGAACCCCCAATGAGCAGTTCTTC.

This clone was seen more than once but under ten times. DNA for the CDR3: TGTGCCAGCAGCGTCGGACTAGCGGGGGACACCGGGGAGCTGTTTTTT. This sequence encodes CASSVGLAGDTGELFF. The chain uses TRBV5-4 and TRBJ2-2, with TRBD2 matching 13 bases. Unmatched junction bases numbered 3, after V lost 4 bases and J lost 3 bases. This CDR3 has 16 residues. Germline assignment: CDR1 SGHNT and CDR2 YYREEE (reference sequence). The whole variable domain, filled in from reference TRBV5-4 and TRBJ2-2, reads ETGVTQSPTHLIKTRGQQVTLRCSSQSGHNTVSWYQQALGQGPQFIFQYYREEENGRGNFPPRFSGLQFPNYSSELNVNALELDDSALYLCASSVGLAGDTGELFFGEGSRLTVL.